Presented here are 9 T cell receptor beta chains from one specimen sequenced in a study of T cell changes during pregnancy in multiple sclerosis. Sequencing used immunoSEQ multiplex PCR; TCRdb keeps in-frame clones, though not all of them. The table lists 40,000 to 55,000 clones, almost 90% of them singletons. The sample was peripheral blood, taken in the first trimester of pregnancy. The receptors shown here come from a female donor in good health, enrolled as a control in a pregnancy study.

V and J are TRBV6-5 and TRBJ1-2; a possible D gene is TRBD1 (6 bases). There are 15 residues in the CDR3. CDR1 and CDR2 from the germline V gene are MNHEY and SVGAGI. Trimming pared 0 bases from V and 6 bases from J, leaving 14 bases between. The CDR3 reads CASSYSGADVNGYTF. The CDR3 DNA is TGTGCCAGCAGTTACTCGGGGGCAGACGTAAATGGCTACACCTTC.

This sequence joins TRBV19 and TRBJ2-1, with a possible D match to TRBD1 (5 bases). CDR3 length: 16 residues. CDR1 LNHDA and CDR2 SQIVND come from the germline V gene (reference sequence). V dropped 4 bases and J dropped 7 bases, with 20 bases sitting between them. For the CDR3, the DNA is TGTGCCAGTAGTAATCAAAGGCAGGGTAGGGGTAATGAGCAGTTCTTC. Protein: CASSNQRQGRGNEQFF.

The V and J genes are TRBV18 and TRBJ2-5, with TRBD1 matching over 11 bases. The CDR3 length is 18 residues. V gave up 4 bases and J gave up 1 base; unmatched junction bases: 11. In germline, CDR1 is KGHSH, CDR2 LQKENI. In nucleotides, the CDR3 is TGTGCCAGCTCACGGCTGAGCGGACAGGGGGCGTTCCAAGAGACCCAGTACTTC. The encoded protein is CASSRLSGQGAFQETQYF.

The V gene is TRBV5-4, the J gene TRBJ2-7, with 11 positions matching TRBD1. The length of the CDR3 is 16 residues. Germline lookup yields CDR1 SGHNT and CDR2 YYREEE (reference sequence). V lost 4 bases and J lost 1; bases outside the gene matches: 7. The CDR3 loop reads CASSPGTGGGSYEQYF. CDR3 sequence (DNA): TGTGCCAGCAGCCCAGGGACAGGGGGAGGTTCCTACGAGCAGTACTTC.

This clone was found once. CDR3 DNA sequence: TGTGCCAGCTCACAACTCCCGACAGGTCCTAGAATGTCTAACTATGGCTACACCTTC. It specifies CASSQLPTGPRMSNYGYTF. This chain links TRBV18 with TRBJ1-2, with TRBD1 as a possible D gene (6 bases). Germline values: CDR1 KGHSH, CDR2 LQKENI. Trimming stripped 4 bases from V and 0 bases from J, with 24 bases between. This CDR3 spans 19 amino acids.

The chain recombines TRBV2 with TRBJ2-1; possible D gene TRBD2, 6 bases. CDR3 length: 16 amino acids. Per germline, CDR1 SNHLY and CDR2 FYNNEI. The V end was cut by 4 bases, the J end by 1 base, with 14 bases between. The CDR3 sequence is CASSGFRGESYNEQFF. The CDR3, as DNA: TGTGCCAGCAGTGGTTTCCGCGGGGAATCCTACAATGAGCAGTTCTTC.

The chain is built from TRBV7-9 and TRBJ1-4, with TRBD1 identical over 7 bases. V dropped 2 bases and J dropped 7; count of bases not matched to a gene: 4. Per germline, CDR1 SEHNR and CDR2 FQNEAQ (reference sequence). The CDR3 totals 14 residues. The CDR3 sequence is CASSLSGQFEKLFF. CDR3 nucleotides: TGTGCCAGCAGCTTATCGGGACAGTTTGAAAAACTGTTTTTT.

This rearrangement joins TRBV19 to TRBJ2-2; TRBD2 agrees at 10 bases. The germline V gene has CDR1 LNHDA and CDR2 SQIVND (reference sequence). The CDR3 loop spans 16 amino acids. V shed 4 bases, J shed 1 base, and the junction held 3 bases outside the gene matches. CDR3 bases: TGTGCCAGTAGTACCCGGACTAGCGGGAACACCGGGGAGCTGTTTTTT. Translated: CASSTRTSGNTGELFF.

This clone occurred a few times. V usage is TRBV28 and J usage is TRBJ1-1; 7 bases line up with TRBD1. J was trimmed by 0 bases and V by 5 bases; bases with no gene match: 3. The germline V gene has CDR1 MDHEN and CDR2 SYDVKM. CDR3 length equals 14 residues. The CDR3, as DNA: TGTGCCAGCAGTGACCAGGGGGTGAACACTGAAGCTTTCTTT. Amino acids: CASSDQGVNTEAFF.